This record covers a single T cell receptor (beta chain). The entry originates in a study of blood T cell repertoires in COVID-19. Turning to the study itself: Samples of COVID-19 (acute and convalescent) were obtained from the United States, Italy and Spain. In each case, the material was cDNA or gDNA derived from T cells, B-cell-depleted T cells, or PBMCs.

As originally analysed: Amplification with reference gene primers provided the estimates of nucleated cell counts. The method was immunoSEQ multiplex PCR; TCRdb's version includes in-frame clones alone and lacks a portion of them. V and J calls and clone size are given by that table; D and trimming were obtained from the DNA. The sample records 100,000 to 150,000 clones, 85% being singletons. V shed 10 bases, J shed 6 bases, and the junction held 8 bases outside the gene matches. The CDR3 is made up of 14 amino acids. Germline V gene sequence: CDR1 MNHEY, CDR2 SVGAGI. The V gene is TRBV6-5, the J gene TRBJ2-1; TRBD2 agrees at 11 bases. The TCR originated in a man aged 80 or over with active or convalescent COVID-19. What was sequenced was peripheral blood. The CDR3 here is CATSEGLAVNEQFF. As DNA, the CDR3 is TGTGCCACTTCTGAGGGACTAGCGGTCAATGAGCAGTTCTTC.